This TCR beta chain appears in the sequencing data of a study of tumor and adjacent non-tumor tissue in lung cancer. Whole-study context: Histology: about a dozen adenocarcinoma, 2 squamous cell carcinoma, 1 small cell lung cancer. Stage I to III disease affected about nine men and roughly 5 women aged about 30 to 85. Findings of the study overall: Tumor repertoires had a smaller top 100 clone share than normal lung.

TCRbeta libraries were built with three rounds of nested PCR, modified from ARM-PCR. MiXCR was run by TCRdb on the multiplex PCR reads, yielding one entry per CDR3 protein. The repertoire holds roughly 45,000 distinct CDR3 sequences, with roughly 60% as singletons. No cell sorting was done before RNA was extracted from the tissue. More than 3 cm separated this lung sample from the edge of the tumor. This clonotype turned up a few times. Its antigen is not identified. A much larger clone is a single base away; this may be a read error. This CDR3 is built from 14 residues. From germline, CDR1 is MNHEY and CDR2 SVGAGI.

The TCR was taken from a middle-aged man with non-small cell lung cancer. The specimen sequenced was distant non-tumor lung tissue. The J gene is TRBJ1-2, the V gene TRBV6-5, with 8 bases identical to TRBD1. CDR3 bases: TGTACCAGCAGTCCTTCGACAGGGGTGCGGGGCTACACCTTC. It specifies CTSSPSTGVRGYTF.